The clone carrying this T cell receptor beta chain has a handful of counts. What it recognizes is unknown. The data are from a study of T cell repertoires in cytomegalovirus infection. Study-level background: Indicated by public TCR beta signatures were CMV infection and matching HLA type.

Study-level results: The ex vivo response was dominated by HLA-C-restricted CMV-specific TCR beta clonotypes. The cumulative frequency of public TCR beta families distinguished individuals who carried CMV together with the relevant HLA.

TCRdb itself ran the reads through MiXCR, one entry per CDR3 protein. The sample lists some 130,000 distinct CDR3 sequences; almost 9% were seen once. The CDR3 is 17 amino acids. The germline CDR1 and CDR2 sequences are SEHNR and FQNEAQ (reference sequence). The junction had 13 bases not matched to a gene; V was cut back by 4 bases and J by 3 bases. Specimen: PBMCs. The receptor was derived from a human donor in good health (CMV status not recorded). Some clones in this sample may be carry-over from other donors' samples. J is TRBJ1-1 and V is TRBV7-9; 8 positions agree with TRBD1. CDR3 coding DNA: TGTGCCAGCAGCTACCCCCGGGACAGGATAAGGGACACTGAAGCTTTCTTT. Translating it yields CASSYPRDRIRDTEAFF.